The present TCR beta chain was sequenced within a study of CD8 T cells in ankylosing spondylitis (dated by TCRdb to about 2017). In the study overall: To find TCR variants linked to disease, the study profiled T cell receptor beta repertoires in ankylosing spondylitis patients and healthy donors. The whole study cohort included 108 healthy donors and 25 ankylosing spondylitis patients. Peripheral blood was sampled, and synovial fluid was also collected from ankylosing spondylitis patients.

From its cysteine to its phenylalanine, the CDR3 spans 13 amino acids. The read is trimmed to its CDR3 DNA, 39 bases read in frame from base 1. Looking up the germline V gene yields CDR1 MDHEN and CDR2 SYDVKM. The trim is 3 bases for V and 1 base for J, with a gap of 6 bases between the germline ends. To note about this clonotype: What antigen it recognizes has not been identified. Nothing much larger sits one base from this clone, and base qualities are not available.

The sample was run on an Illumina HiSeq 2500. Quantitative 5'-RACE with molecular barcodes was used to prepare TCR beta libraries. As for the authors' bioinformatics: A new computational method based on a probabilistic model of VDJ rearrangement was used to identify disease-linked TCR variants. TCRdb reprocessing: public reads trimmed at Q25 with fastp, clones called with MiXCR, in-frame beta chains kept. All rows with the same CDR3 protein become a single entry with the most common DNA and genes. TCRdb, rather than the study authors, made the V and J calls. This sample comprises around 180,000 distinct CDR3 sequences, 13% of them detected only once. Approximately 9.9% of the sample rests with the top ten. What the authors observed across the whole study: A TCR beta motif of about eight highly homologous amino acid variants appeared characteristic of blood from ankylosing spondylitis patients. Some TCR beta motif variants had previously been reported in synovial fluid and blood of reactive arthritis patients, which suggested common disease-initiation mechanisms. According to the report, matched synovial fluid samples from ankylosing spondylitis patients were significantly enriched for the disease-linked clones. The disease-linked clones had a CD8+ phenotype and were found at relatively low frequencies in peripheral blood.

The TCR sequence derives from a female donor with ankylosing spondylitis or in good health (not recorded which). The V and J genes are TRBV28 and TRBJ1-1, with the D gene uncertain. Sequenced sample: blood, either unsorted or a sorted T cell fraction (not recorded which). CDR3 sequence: CASSFPANTEAFF. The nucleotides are TGTGCCAGCAGTTTTCCAGCGAACACTGAAGCTTTCTTT.